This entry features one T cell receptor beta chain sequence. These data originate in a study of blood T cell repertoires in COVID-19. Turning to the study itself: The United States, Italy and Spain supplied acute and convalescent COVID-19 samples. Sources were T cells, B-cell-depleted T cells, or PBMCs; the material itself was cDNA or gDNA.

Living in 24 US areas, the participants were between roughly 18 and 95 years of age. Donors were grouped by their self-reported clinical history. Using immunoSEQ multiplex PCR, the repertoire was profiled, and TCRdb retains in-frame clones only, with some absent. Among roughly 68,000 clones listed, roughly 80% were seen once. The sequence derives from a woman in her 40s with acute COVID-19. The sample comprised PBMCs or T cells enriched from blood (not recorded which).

CDR3 sequence: CASSAGTGAFVEQFF. CDR3 DNA sequence: TGTGCCAGCAGCGCCGGGACTGGGGCGTTTGTTGAGCAGTTCTTC. The chain carries TRBV9 and TRBJ2-1; D is perhaps TRBD2 (6 bases). V lost 3 bases and J lost 9, with 19 bases in between. The CDR3 has 15 residues. Germline values: CDR1 SGDLS, CDR2 YYNGEE. Variable domain in full (rest from reference TRBV9 and TRBJ2-1): DSGVTQTPKHLITATGQRVTLRCSPRSGDLSVYWYQQSLDQGLQFLIQYYNGEERAKGNILERFSAQQFPDLHSELNLSSLELGDSALYFCASSAGTGAFVEQFFGPGTRLTVL.